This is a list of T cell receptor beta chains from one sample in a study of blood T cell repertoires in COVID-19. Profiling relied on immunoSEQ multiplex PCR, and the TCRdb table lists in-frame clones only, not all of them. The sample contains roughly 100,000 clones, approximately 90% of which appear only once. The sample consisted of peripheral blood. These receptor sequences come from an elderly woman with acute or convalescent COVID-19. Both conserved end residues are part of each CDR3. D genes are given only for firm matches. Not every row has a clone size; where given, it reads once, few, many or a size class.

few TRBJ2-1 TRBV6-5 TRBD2 CASTRRGGLNEQFF TGTGCCAGCACAAGGCGGGGGGGCCTCAATGAGCAGTTCTTC
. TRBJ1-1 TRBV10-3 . CAISESQNTEAFF TGTGCCATCAGTGAGTCTCAAAACACTGAAGCTTTCTTT
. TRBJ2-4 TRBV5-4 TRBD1 CASSPASGGTNIQYF TGTGCCAGCAGCCCGGCCTCAGGGGGCACAAACATTCAGTACTTC
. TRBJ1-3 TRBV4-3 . CASSQGRGSGNTIYF TGCGCCAGCAGCCAAGGTCGGGGCTCTGGAAACACCATATATTTT
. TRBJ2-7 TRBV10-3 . CAITGEGVEQYF TGTGCCATCACGGGGGAGGGGGTCGAGCAGTACTTC
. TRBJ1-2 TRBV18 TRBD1 CASSPGTGSYGYTF TGTGCCAGCTCACCTGGGACAGGGTCATATGGCTACACCTTC
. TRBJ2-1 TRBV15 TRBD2 CATSTGLAGAGQFF TGTGCCACCAGCACGGGACTAGCGGGGGCGGGGCAGTTCTTC
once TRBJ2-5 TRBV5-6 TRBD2 CASSPVGGQETQYF TGTGCCAGCAGCCCGGTGGGGGGGCAAGAGACCCAGTACTTC
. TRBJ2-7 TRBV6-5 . CASTFLYEQYF TGTGCCAGCACCTTCCTCTACGAGCAGTACTTC
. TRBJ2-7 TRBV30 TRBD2 CAWSTSGGYEQYF TGTGCCTGGAGTACTAGCGGGGGATACGAGCAGTACTTC
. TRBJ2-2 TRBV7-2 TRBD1 CASSLAGGPGTGELFF TGTGCCAGCAGCCTTGCAGGGGGCCCGGGCACCGGGGAGCTGTTTTTT
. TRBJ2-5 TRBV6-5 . CASTGPYQETQYF TGTGCCAGCACTGGGCCTTACCAAGAGACCCAGTACTTC
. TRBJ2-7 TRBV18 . CASSPPIQVRQYF TGCGCCAGCTCACCACCCATACAGGTCCGCCAATACTTC
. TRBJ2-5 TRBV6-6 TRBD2 CASSYSTGGTETQYF TGTGCCAGCAGTTACTCGACCGGGGGGACAGAGACCCAGTACTTC
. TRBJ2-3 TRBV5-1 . CASSGARDTQYF TGCGCCAGCAGTGGGGCACGTGATACGCAGTATTTT
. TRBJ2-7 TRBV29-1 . CSVRQGGSYEQYF TGCAGCGTTCGCCAAGGGGGCTCCTACGAGCAGTACTTC
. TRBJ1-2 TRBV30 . CAWSVGFRGYGYTF TGTGCCTGGAGTGTAGGGTTTCGGGGATATGGCTACACCTTC
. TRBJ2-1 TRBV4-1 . CASSQMPGWSEQFF TGCGCCAGCAGCCAAATGCCTGGGTGGAGTGAGCAGTTCTTC
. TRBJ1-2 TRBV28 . CASSSGEGHVSGYTF TGTGCCAGCAGCTCAGGGGAGGGCCATGTCTCTGGCTACACCTTC
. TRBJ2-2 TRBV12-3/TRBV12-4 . CASNSWNTGELFF TGTGCCAGCAATTCATGGAACACCGGGGAGCTGTTTTTT
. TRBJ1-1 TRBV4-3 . CASSQEETANTEAFF TGCGCCAGCAGCCAAGAAGAGACAGCGAACACTGAAGCTTTCTTT
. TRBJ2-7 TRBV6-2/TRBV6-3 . CASSHRTGLQTYEQYF TGTGCCAGCAGTCACCGAACAGGGCTGCAAACCTACGAGCAGTACTTC
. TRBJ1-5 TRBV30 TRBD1 CAWSFGQGANQPQHF TGTGCCTGGAGTTTCGGACAGGGGGCAAATCAGCCCCAGCATTTT
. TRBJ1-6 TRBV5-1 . CASSLGQYNSPLHF TGCGCCAGCAGCTTAGGACAGTATAATTCACCCCTCCACTTT
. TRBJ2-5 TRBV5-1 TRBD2 CASSSLGTSAPQETQYF TGCGCCAGCAGCTCCCTAGGGACTAGCGCCCCTCAAGAGACCCAGTACTTC
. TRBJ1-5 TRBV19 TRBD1 CASSGRGSNQPQHF TGTGCCAGTAGCGGCAGGGGGAGCAATCAGCCCCAGCATTTT
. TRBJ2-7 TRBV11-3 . CASSLSHSYEQYF TGTGCCAGCAGCTTATCCCACTCCTACGAGCAGTACTTC
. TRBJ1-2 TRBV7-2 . CASSFRGLTEFYGYTF TGTGCCAGCAGCTTCCGGGGGTTAACAGAATTCTATGGCTACACCTTC
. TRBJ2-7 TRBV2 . CASSEGPTEQYF TGTGCCAGCAGTGAGGGGCCGACGGAGCAGTACTTC
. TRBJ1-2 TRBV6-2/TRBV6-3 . CASSQKLLLRVYGYTF TGTGCCAGCAGCCAAAAACTCCTTTTGAGGGTCTATGGCTACACCTTC
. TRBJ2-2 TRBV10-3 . CAISPGGNTGELFF TGTGCCATCTCCCCCGGAGGGAACACCGGGGAGCTGTTTTTT
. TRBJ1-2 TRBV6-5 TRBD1 CASRPGTVFNYGYTF TGTGCCAGCAGACCCGGGACAGTATTTAACTATGGCTACACCTTC
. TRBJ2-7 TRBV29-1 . CSVEESSYEQYF TGCAGCGTTGAGGAGAGCTCCTACGAGCAGTACTTC
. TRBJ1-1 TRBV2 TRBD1 CASSGGTAVVAEAFF TGTGCCAGCAGCGGCGGGACAGCCGTTGTCGCTGAAGCTTTCTTT
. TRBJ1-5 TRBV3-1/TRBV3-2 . CASSHGQFYSNQPQHF TGTGCCAGCAGCCATGGACAGTTTTATAGCAATCAGCCCCAGCATTTT